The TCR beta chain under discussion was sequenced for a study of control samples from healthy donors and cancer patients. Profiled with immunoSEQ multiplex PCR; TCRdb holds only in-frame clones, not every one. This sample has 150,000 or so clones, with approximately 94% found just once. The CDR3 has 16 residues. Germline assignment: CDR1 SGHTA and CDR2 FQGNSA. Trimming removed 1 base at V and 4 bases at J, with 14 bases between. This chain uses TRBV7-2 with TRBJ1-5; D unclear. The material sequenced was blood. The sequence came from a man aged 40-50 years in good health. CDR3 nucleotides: TGTGCCAGCAGCTTAGGCGTCCGCGAAGAAAATCAGCCCCAGCATTTT. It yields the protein CASSLGVREENQPQHF. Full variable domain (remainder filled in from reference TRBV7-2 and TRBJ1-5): GAGVSQSPSNKVTEKGKDVELRCDPISGHTALYWYRQSLGQGLEFLIYFQGNSAPDKSGLPSDRFSAERTGGSVSTLTIQRTQQEDSAVYLCASSLGVREENQPQHFGDGTRLSIL.